This record looks at one T cell receptor (beta chain) sequence and its context. The antigen is undetermined. The CDR3 spans 16 residues. Germline-derived CDR1 and CDR2 are SGHRS and YFSETQ. Between the trimmed V and J ends, which lost 4 bases and 1 base, there was a span of 17 bases. This sample is part of a study of cytomegalovirus exposure and HLA in healthy donors. Study-wide context: The use of the same platform for the approximately 130 validation repertoires and the 600 to 700 first-cohort repertoires was reported by a later analysis.

Assay used: immunoSEQ multiplex PCR; TCRdb lists only in-frame clones, some missing. The table lists roughly 52,000 clones, over 75% of them singletons. Study findings and constraints: In the approximately 120 validation repertoires, a later analysis found that first-cohort TCR clusters tended to co-occur. It was reportedly the case that the classifier diagnosed cytomegalovirus status with high specificity and sensitivity.

This clonotype originated in a man between 18 and 29 years old in good health and CMV-seronegative. V and J are TRBV5-1 and TRBJ2-5; possible D gene TRBD1, 6 bases. The source material was PBMCs. CDR3 coding DNA: TGCGCCAGCAGCAGGGGCAACCAAGGGGGCCAAGAGACCCAGTACTTC. As protein: CASSRGNQGGQETQYF.